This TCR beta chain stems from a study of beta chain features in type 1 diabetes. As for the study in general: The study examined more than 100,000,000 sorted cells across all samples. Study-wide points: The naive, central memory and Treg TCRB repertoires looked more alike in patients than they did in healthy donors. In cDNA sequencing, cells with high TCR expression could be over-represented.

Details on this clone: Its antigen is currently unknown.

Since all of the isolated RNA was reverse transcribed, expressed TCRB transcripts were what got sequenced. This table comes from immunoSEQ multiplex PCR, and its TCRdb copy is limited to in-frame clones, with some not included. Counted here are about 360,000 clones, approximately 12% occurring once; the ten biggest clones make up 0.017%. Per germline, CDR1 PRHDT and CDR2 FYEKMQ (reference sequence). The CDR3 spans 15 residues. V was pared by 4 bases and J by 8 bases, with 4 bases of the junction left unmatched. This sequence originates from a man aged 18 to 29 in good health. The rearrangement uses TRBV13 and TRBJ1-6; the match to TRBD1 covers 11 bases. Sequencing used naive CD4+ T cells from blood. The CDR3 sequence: CASSSRTGGDSPLHF. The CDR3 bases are TGTGCCAGCAGCTCGCGGACAGGGGGCGATTCACCCCTCCACTTT.